This is a list of T cell receptor beta chains from one sample in a study of tumor and adjacent non-tumor tissue in lung cancer. TCRdb redid the calling of the multiplex PCR reads with MiXCR, one entry per CDR3 protein. Among 77,000 or so distinct CDR3 sequences listed, 60% to 80% were seen once. Sequencing input: lung tumor tissue. The source of these receptors is a woman in her fifties or sixties with non-small cell lung cancer. Both conserved end residues are part of each CDR3.

>15|TRBJ2-2|TRBV12-3/TRBV12-4
CASRFSTGSTGELFF
>13|TRBJ2-1|TRBV4-1
CASSQVRKGYQFF
>15|TRBJ1-5|TRBV24-1
CATSGGTGVNQPQHF
>15|TRBJ2-7|TRBV6-1
CASNGEITSSYKQYF
>15|TRBJ1-5|TRBV28
CSSSWSRYSNQSQHF
>13|TRBJ1-1|TRBV10-3
CAIRETCNTEALF
>14|TRBJ2-7|TRBV12-3/TRBV12-4
CASGLGGREFEQHF
>14|TRBJ2-1|TRBV11-1
CASGSGPVGGLQFF
>13|TRBJ1-1|TRBV19
CASSIDTWAEAFF
>15|TRBJ1-2|TRBV11-2
CASSLGQGVNYGYTF
>15|TRBJ2-7|TRBV11-2
CASSIGTGRIYEQYF
>14|TRBJ1-2|TRBV20-1
CSTYPGQEIYGYNF
>14|TRBJ1-1|TRBV5-1
CASRSGEGDTEAFF
>14|TRBJ1-6|TRBV10-3
CVIAKSNGEAPFHF
>17|TRBJ2-7|TRBV11-2
CTSSPRTSGKALWEQYF
>14|TRBJ2-7|TRBV6-1
CASREFYRESEQYF
>20|TRBJ2-2|TRBV2
CASSGVRTSGRRTNTGELFF
>20|TRBJ2-1|TRBV11-2
CVSSLFWSLAGLRTYNEQFF
>13|TRBJ1-2|TRBV5-1
CASSLGDTAGYTF
>17|TRBJ2-2|TRBV27
CASSLLAGGGNTGELFF
>15|TRBJ2-1|TRBV11-2
CASSLGAGVHNGQFF
>13|TRBJ2-1|TRBV7-8
CANSPLNLNEQFF
>16|TRBJ2-7|TRBV10-3
CAISDGGAGYPYEQYF
>14|TRBJ2-7|TRBV6-1
CTSSEDVSSYEQYF
>15|TRBJ2-7|TRBV6-2/TRBV6-3
CASSYGLAGVYEQYF
>15|TRBJ2-1|TRBV6-1
CASSEVQGMYNDQFF
>16|TRBJ2-4|TRBV4-2
CASSHGPGEGKNIQYF
>16|TRBJ2-3|TRBV7-8
CASNQALGASLATQYF
>16|TRBJ2-1|TRBV4-1
CASSQGHLVTYNEQSF
>16|TRBJ1-1|TRBV6-1
CSSSVPDRGADTEAFF
>13|TRBJ1-2|TRBV12-3/TRBV12-4
CASIWSLGYGYTF
>12|TRBJ2-7|TRBV29-1
CTVTGRAYEQYF
>14|TRBJ1-4|TRBV20-1
CSAANPSYGEKLFF